A selection of T cell receptor beta chains follows, all from one sample in a study of blood T cell repertoires in COVID-19. Profiled with immunoSEQ multiplex PCR; TCRdb holds only in-frame clones, not every one. The sample includes some 38,000 clones, about 90% seen only once; the top ten take around a sixth. The sequenced material came from peripheral blood. The source is a woman aged 25 to 45 in a cohort sampled during active COVID-19. Both conserved end residues are part of each CDR3. A D gene is named only where the DNA matches it firmly. Size tells how often a clone was seen (once, few, many) or the class of an expanded clone, and some rows leave it out.

size: -
V: TRBV7-9
J: TRBJ2-5
D: TRBD1
DNA: TGTGCCAGCAGCCTCGGGACAGGGCGGCAAGAGACCCAGTACTTC
CDR3: CASSLGTGRQETQYF

size: -
V: TRBV11-1
J: TRBJ2-4
D: TRBD1
DNA: TGTGCCAGCAGCCACGACAGGGGGGCCAAAAACATTCAGTACTTC
CDR3: CASSHDRGAKNIQYF

size: -
V: TRBV6-5
J: TRBJ2-5
D: -
DNA: TGTGCCAGCAGTAATCAGGGCTACCAAGAGACCCAGTACTTC
CDR3: CASSNQGYQETQYF

size: -
V: TRBV28
J: TRBJ2-3
D: -
DNA: TGTGCCAGCAGTTCCGGGGAGTTCGACACAGATACGCAGTATTTT
CDR3: CASSSGEFDTDTQYF

size: once
V: TRBV24-1
J: TRBJ2-1
D: TRBD2
DNA: TGTGCCACCAGTGATACGCTAGCGGGAGTGACGAGAAATGAGCAGTTCTTC
CDR3: CATSDTLAGVTRNEQFF

size: -
V: TRBV6-5
J: TRBJ1-1
D: -
DNA: TGTGCCGCCCAAAAGGGAGGGCACATGAACACTGAAGCTTTCTTT
CDR3: CAAQKGGHMNTEAFF

size: -
V: TRBV3-1/TRBV3-2
J: TRBJ2-7
D: -
DNA: TGTGCCAGCAGCCCTTATATTCAGGGGCCGAGCTCCTACGAGCAGTACTTC
CDR3: CASSPYIQGPSSYEQYF

size: -
V: TRBV30
J: TRBJ1-2
D: TRBD1
DNA: TGTGCCGCTCTTTATGGCAGGGGGCTAGTGGGTTATGGCTACACCTTC
CDR3: CAALYGRGLVGYGYTF

size: -
V: TRBV19
J: TRBJ2-7
D: TRBD1
DNA: TGTGCCAGTAGTGGGACAGGGGGCGCGTGGGAGCAGTACTTC
CDR3: CASSGTGGAWEQYF

size: -
V: TRBV3-1/TRBV3-2
J: TRBJ2-2
D: -
DNA: TGTGCCAGCGGAGGGGCTTCCGGGGAGCTGTTTTTT
CDR3: CASGGASGELFF

size: -
V: TRBV29-1
J: TRBJ2-1
D: TRBD1
DNA: TGCAGCGTTGGACAGGGAGAGAGGAATGAGCAGTTCTTC
CDR3: CSVGQGERNEQFF

size: -
V: TRBV3-1/TRBV3-2
J: TRBJ2-1
D: -
DNA: TGTGCCAGCAGCCAAGACGCAGTCTTCGAGCAGTTCTTC
CDR3: CASSQDAVFEQFF

size: -
V: TRBV4-3
J: TRBJ2-1
D: TRBD2
DNA: TGCGCCAGCAGCCCGACTAGCGGGAGAATAAATGAGCAGTTCTTC
CDR3: CASSPTSGRINEQFF

size: -
V: TRBV5-6
J: TRBJ2-1
D: TRBD2
DNA: TGTGCCAGCAGCGGACTAGCGGGAAACAATGAGCAGTTCTTC
CDR3: CASSGLAGNNEQFF

size: -
V: TRBV7-2
J: TRBJ2-7
D: TRBD2
DNA: TGTGCCAGCAGCTCGCAGGGGACTAGCGGGAGAAGGGACGAGCAGTACTTC
CDR3: CASSSQGTSGRRDEQYF